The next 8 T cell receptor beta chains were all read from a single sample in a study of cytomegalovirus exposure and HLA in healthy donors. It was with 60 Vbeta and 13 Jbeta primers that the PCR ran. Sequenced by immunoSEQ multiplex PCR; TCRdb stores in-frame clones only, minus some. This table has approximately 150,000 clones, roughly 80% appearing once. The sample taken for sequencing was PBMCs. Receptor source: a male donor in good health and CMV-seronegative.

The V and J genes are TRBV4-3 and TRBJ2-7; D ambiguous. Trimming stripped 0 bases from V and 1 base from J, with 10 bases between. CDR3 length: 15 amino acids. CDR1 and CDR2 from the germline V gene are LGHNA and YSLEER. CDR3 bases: TGCGCCAGCAGCCAAGATAGAAGTACTTCCTACGAGCAGTACTTC. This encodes CASSQDRSTSYEQYF.

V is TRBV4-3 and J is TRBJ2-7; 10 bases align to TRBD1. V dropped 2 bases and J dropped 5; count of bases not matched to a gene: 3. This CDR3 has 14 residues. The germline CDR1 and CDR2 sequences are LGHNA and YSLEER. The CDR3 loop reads CASSQWTGGNEQYF. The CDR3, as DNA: TGCGCCAGCAGCCAATGGACAGGGGGGAACGAGCAGTACTTC.

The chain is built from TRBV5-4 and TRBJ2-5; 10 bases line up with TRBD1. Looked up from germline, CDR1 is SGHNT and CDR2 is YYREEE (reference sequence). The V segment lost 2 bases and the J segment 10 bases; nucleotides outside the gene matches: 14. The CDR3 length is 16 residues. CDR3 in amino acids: CASSFQTGGIPSSQYF. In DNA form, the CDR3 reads TGTGCCAGCAGCTTTCAGACAGGGGGCATACCTAGTAGCCAGTACTTC.

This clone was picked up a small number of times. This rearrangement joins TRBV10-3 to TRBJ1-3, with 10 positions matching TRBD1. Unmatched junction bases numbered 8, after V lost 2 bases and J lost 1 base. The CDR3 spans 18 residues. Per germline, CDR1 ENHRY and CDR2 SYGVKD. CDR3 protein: CAISEISTGGASGNTIYF. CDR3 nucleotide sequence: TGTGCCATCAGTGAGATATCGACAGGGGGCGCTTCTGGAAACACCATATATTTT.

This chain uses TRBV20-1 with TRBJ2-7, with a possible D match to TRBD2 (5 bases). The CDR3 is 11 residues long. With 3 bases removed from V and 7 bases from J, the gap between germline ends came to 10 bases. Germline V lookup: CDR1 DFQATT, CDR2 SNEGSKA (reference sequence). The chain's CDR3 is CSARRVGEQYF. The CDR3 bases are TGCAGTGCTAGGCGGGTCGGGGAGCAGTACTTC.

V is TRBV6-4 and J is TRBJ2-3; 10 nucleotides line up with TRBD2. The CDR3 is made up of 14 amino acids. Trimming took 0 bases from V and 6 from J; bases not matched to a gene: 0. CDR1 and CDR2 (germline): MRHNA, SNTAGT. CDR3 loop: CASSDSSGRDTQYF. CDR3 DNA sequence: TGTGCCAGCAGTGACTCTAGCGGGAGGGATACGCAGTATTTT.

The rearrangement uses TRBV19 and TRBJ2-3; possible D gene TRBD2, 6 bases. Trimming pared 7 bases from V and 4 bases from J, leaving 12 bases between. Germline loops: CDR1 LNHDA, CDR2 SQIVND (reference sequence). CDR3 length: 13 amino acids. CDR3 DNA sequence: TGTGCCAGTACCCCGGAGGGAGCAGATACGCAGTATTTT. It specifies CASTPEGADTQYF.

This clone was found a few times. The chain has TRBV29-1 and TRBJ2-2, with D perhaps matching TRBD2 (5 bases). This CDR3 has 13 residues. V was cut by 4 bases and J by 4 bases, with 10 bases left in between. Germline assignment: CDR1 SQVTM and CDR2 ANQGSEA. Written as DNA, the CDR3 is TGCAGCGTTGGATCTAGCCCCACCGGGGAGCTGTTTTTT. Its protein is CSVGSSPTGELFF.